One sample yielded the 7 T cell receptor beta chains listed below, sequenced in a study of Tregs in tolerant kidney transplant recipients. Data came from immunoSEQ multiplex PCR; TCRdb stores just in-frame clones and leaves some out. Among some 55,000 clones listed, 83% were seen once. The specimen sequenced was CD4+ T cells from blood. The receptor source for this set is a human donor in good health.

Of note for this clone: Other nucleotide sequences from this sample produce the same CDR3. V is TRBV18 and J is TRBJ1-2, with D hard to call. This CDR3 has 13 residues. Trimming stripped 3 bases from V and 1 base from J, with 6 bases between. CDR1 is KGHSH and CDR2 is LQKENI in the germline V gene. The CDR3 reads CASSPGSNYGYTF. In DNA, the CDR3 is TGTGCCAGCTCACCCGGGAGTAACTATGGCTACACCTTC.

This chain connects TRBV6-5 to TRBJ2-1; D possibly uses TRBD1 or TRBD2 (5 bases each). The CDR3 sequence is 13 residues long. Trimming took off 11 bases at V and 5 bases at J, with 16 bases between the two ends. Germline V gene data show CDR1 as MNHEY and CDR2 as SVGAGI. The CDR3 sequence is CASCRGRNNEQFF. In DNA, the CDR3 is TGTGCCTCGTGCCGGGGCAGGAACAATGAGCAGTTCTTC.

The rearrangement joins TRBV5-1 to TRBJ1-6; D ambiguous. V was cut by 4 bases and J by 4 bases, with 12 bases left in between. This CDR3 is built from 15 residues. CDR1 is SGHRS, CDR2 YFSETQ, per germline. CDR3 nucleotide sequence: TGCGCCAGCAGCAACTCTGCGGGATATAATTCACCCCTCCACTTT. Amino acids: CASSNSAGYNSPLHF.

This clone was counted between two and nine times. The chain has TRBV10-3 and TRBJ2-3; 8 bases fit TRBD2. J was trimmed by 4 bases and V by 8 bases; bases with no gene match: 5. This CDR3 region has 13 residues. Germline CDR1 is ENHRY and CDR2 is SYGVKD. CDR3 region: CAIEAGEADTQYF. CDR3 in DNA: TGTGCCATCGAAGCGGGAGAGGCAGATACGCAGTATTTT.

The V and J genes are TRBV5-1 and TRBJ1-1; D is perhaps TRBD1 (6 bases). Germline assignment: CDR1 SGHRS and CDR2 YFSETQ. This CDR3 is built from 13 residues. The ends were cut back, 9 bases at V and 0 bases at J, with 12 bases in the middle. CDR3 sequence: CATGQGMNTEAFF. CDR3 nucleotides: TGCGCCACCGGTCAGGGGATGAACACTGAAGCTTTCTTT.

The rearrangement links TRBV5-5 to TRBJ2-7; D ambiguous. Germline-derived CDR1 and CDR2 are SGHKS and YYEKEE (reference sequence). Trimming shortened V by 4 bases and J by 3 bases, and 17 bases separated the two germline ends. The CDR3 totals 15 residues. DNA of the CDR3: TGTGCCAGCAGCCCAGGAAGTTGGGATGGCTACGAGCAGTACTTC. This codes for CASSPGSWDGYEQYF. Combining the CDR3 with reference TRBV5-5 and TRBJ2-7 gives the whole variable domain DAGVTQSPTHLIKTRGQQVTLRCSPISGHKSVSWYQQVLGQGPQFIFQYYEKEERGRGNFPDRFSARQFPNYSSELNVNALLLGDSALYLCASSPGSWDGYEQYFGPGTRLTVT.

The V and J genes are TRBV5-1 and TRBJ1-2; 7 bases line up with TRBD1. V shed 4 bases, J shed 4 bases, and the junction held 4 bases outside the gene matches. Germline CDR1 reads SGHRS; CDR2 reads YFSETQ. This CDR3 contains 13 residues. DNA for the CDR3: TGCGCCAGCAGCGGGACAGTGGGCTATGGCTACACCTTC. It is translated as CASSGTVGYGYTF.